The clone carrying this T cell receptor (beta chain) was picked up many times. Its antigen remains unidentified. TCRdb reprocessed the 5' RACE reads with MiXCR, giving one entry per CDR3 protein. In the table there are about 9,300 distinct CDR3 sequences, roughly 6% of which are singletons. Documented time point: sample taken at primary tumor resection. The approximately 72 donors had untreated early-stage non-small cell lung cancer. The data were obtained in a study of spatial heterogeneity in lung cancer. Background on the study: Consistent detection of more beta-chain than alpha-chain sequences was observed.

Study results and caveats: Tallies of expanded TCRs, which were sorted into ubiquitous and regional groups, correlated with counts of ubiquitous and regional nonsynonymous mutations, respectively. Intratumoral expanded alpha and beta TCR counts were found to track tumor mutation counts.

This specimen consisted of lung tumor tissue, obtained at surgery. The source of this sequence is a male donor with early-stage non-small cell lung cancer.

The DNA for the CDR3 is TGTGCCAGCAGTCCCAGACAGGGAAGTTCGGAAAAACTGTTTTTT. Amino acids: CASSPRQGSSEKLFF. The rearrangement links TRBV12-3 or TRBV12-4 to TRBJ1-4, with TRBD1 matching 7 bases. J gave up 8 bases and V 5 bases, and 11 bases lay outside the gene matches. The CDR3 is 15 residues long.